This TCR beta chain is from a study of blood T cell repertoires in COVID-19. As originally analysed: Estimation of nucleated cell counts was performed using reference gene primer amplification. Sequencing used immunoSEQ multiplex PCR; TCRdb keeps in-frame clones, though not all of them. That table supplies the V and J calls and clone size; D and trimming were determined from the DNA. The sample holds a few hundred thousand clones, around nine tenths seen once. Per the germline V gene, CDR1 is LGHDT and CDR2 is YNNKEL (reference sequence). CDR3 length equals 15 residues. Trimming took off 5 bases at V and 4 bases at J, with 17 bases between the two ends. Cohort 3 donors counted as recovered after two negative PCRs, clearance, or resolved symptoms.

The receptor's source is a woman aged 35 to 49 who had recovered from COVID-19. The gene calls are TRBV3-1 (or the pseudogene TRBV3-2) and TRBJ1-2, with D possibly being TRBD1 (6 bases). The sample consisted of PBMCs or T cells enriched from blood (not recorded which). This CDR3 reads CASSARTEKLYGYTF. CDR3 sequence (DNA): TGTGCCAGCAGCGCCCGGACAGAGAAACTCTATGGCTACACCTTC.